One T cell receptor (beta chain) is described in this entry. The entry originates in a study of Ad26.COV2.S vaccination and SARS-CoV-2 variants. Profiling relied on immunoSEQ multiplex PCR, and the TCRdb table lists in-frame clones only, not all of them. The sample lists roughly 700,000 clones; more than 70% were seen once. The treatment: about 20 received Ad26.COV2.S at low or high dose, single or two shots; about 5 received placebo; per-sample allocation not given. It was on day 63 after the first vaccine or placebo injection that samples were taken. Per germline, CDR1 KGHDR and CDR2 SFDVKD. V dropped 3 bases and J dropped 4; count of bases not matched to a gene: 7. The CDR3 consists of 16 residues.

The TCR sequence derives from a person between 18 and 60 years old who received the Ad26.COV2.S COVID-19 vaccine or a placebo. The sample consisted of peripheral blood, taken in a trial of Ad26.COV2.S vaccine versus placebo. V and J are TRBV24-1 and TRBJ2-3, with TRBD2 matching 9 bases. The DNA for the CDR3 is TGTGCCACCAGTGATAGTGGCGGGGGGGCCGCAGATACGCAGTATTTT. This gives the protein CATSDSGGGAADTQYF.